The next 2 T cell receptor beta chains were all read from a single sample in a study of blood T cell repertoires in COVID-19. Clones were read by immunoSEQ multiplex PCR, and TCRdb kept only the in-frame ones, dropping some. The sample comprises about 110,000 clones, roughly nine tenths of which are singletons, and 4.9% rests with the top ten. The sample was peripheral blood. These receptors were taken from a man aged 35 to 55 with active or convalescent COVID-19.

The rearrangement uses TRBV21-1 and TRBJ2-5; the table's D call of TRBD1 was not tested on the DNA. TRBV21-1 is shown as a pseudogene. This CDR3 is built from 15 residues. The CDR3 protein is CASSKEITGKETQYF. DNA of the CDR3: TGTGCCAGCAGCAAAGAAATCACAGGGAAGGAGACCCAGTACTTC.

The chain is built from TRBV3-1 (or the pseudogene TRBV3-2) and TRBJ2-7; possible D gene TRBD2, 6 bases. Trimming pared 1 base from V and 7 bases from J, leaving 17 bases between. CDR3 length: 15 amino acids. The germline V gene encodes CDR1 LGHDT and CDR2 YNNKEL (reference sequence). CDR3 protein: CASSQGGEWGREQYF. The DNA of the CDR3 is TGTGCCAGCAGCCAAGGGGGGGAATGGGGTCGGGAGCAGTACTTC.